This T cell receptor (beta chain) originates from a study of response to subunit inactivated influenza vaccine. Overall study results and limits: Few additional T cells are recruited per seasonal influenza vaccination, authors suggested.

CDR1 is MNHEY and CDR2 is SVGAGI in the germline V gene. With 4 bases removed from V and 4 bases from J, the gap between germline ends came to 17 bases. This CDR3 spans 17 amino acids. A single record per CDR3 protein comes from TCRdb applying MiXCR to the RT-PCR reads. The sample comprises just under 250,000 distinct CDR3 sequences, about 12% of which are singletons, and about 8% rests with the top ten. The sample holds a few counts of this clonotype. Antigen: not known. The chain has TRBV6-5 and TRBJ2-6; D may be TRBD1 or TRBD2 (5 bases each). This TCR was sampled from a man aged 50 or older who received an inactivated influenza vaccine. Sequenced here: non-naive T cells sorted from PBMCs, sampled roughly 2 weeks before vaccination. The CDR3 region is CASSSIATVPGANVLTF. The CDR3, as DNA: TGTGCCAGCAGTTCCATAGCGACAGTTCCCGGGGCCAACGTCCTGACTTTC.